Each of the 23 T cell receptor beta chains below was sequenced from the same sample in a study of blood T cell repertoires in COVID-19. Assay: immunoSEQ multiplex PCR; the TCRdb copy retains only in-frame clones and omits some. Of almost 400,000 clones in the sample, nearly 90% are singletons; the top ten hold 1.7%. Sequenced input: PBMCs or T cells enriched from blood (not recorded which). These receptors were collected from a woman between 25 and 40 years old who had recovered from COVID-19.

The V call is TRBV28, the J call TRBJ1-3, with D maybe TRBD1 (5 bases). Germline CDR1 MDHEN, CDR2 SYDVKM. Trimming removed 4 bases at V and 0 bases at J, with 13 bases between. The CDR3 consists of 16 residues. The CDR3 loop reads CASSSPTEFSGNTIYF. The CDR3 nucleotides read TGTGCCAGCAGTTCGCCGACAGAATTCTCTGGAAACACCATATATTTT. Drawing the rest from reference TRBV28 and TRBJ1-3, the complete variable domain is DVKVTQSSRYLVKRTGEKVFLECVQDMDHENMFWYRQDPGLGLRLIYFSYDVKMKEKGDIPEGYSVSREKKERFSLILESASTNQTSMYLCASSSPTEFSGNTIYFGEGSWLTVV.

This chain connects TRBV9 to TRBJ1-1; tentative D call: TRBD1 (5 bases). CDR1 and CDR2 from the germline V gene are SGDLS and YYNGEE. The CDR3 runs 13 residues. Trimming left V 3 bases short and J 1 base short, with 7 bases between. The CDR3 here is CASSEQGNTEAFF. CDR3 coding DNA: TGTGCCAGCAGCGAGCAGGGGAACACTGAAGCTTTCTTT.

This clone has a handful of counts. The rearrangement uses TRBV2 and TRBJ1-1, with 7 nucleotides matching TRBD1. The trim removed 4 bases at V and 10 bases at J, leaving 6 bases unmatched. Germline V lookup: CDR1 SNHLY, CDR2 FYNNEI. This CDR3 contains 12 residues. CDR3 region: CASSVRQGGAFF. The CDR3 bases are TGTGCCAGCAGTGTCCGACAGGGTGGAGCTTTCTTT.

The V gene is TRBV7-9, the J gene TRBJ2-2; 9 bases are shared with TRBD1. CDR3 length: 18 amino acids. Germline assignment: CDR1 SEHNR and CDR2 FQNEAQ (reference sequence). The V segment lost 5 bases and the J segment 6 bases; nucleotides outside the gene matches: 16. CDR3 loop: CASSPKKGAQGASGELFF. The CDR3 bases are TGTGCCAGCAGCCCAAAGAAGGGAGCACAGGGGGCCTCCGGGGAGCTGTTTTTT. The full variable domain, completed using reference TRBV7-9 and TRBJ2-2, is DTGVSQNPRHKITKRGQNVTFRCDPISEHNRLYWYRQTLGQGPEFLTYFQNEAQLEKSRLLSDRFSAERPKGSFSTLEIQRTEQGDSAMYLCASSPKKGAQGASGELFFGEGSRLTVL.

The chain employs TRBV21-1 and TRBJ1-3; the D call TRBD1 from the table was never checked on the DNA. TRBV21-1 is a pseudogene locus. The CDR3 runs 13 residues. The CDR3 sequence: CASSNGTGNTIYF. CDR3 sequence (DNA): TGTGCCAGCAGCAATGGGACAGGAAACACCATATATTTT.

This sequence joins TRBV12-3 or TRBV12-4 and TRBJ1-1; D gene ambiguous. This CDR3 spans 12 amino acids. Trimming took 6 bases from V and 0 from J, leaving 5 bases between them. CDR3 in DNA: TGTGCCAGCAGACTCATGAACACTGAAGCTTTCTTT. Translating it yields CASRLMNTEAFF.

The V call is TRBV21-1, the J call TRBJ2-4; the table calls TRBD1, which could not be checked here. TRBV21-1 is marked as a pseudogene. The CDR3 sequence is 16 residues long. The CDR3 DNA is TGTGCCAGCAGGGAGAAACAGGGGGCTACCAAAAACATTCAGTACTTC. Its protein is CASREKQGATKNIQYF.

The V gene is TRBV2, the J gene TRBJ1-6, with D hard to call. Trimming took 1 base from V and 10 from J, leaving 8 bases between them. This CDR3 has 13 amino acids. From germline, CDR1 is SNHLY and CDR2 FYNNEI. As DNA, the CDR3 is TGTGCCAGCAGTGAAGTCGTGAGGTCACCCCTCCACTTT. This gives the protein CASSEVVRSPLHF.

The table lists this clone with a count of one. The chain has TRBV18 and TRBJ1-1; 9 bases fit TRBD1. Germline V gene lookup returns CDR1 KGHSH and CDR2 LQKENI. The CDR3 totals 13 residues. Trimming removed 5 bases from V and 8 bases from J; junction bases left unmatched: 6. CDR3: CASSGLQGAEAFF. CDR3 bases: TGTGCCAGCTCAGGCTTACAGGGGGCGGAAGCTTTCTTT. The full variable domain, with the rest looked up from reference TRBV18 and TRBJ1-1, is NAGVMQNPRHLVRRRGQEARLRCSPMKGHSHVYWYRQLPEEGLKFMVYLQKENIIDESGMPKERFSAEFPKEGPSILRIQQVVRGDSAAYFCASSGLQGAEAFFGQGTRLTVV.

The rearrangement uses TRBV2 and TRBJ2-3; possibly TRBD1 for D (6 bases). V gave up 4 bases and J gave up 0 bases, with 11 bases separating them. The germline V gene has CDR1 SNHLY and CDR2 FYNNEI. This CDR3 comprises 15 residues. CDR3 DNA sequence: TGTGCCAGCAGTGGGGACACGACTAGCACAGATACGCAGTATTTT. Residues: CASSGDTTSTDTQYF.

CDR3 region: CASIAGGIYNEQFF. CDR3 nucleotides: TGTGCCAGCATCGCGGGAGGGATATACAATGAGCAGTTCTTC. The rearrangement uses TRBV28 and TRBJ2-1; 9 nucleotides align to TRBD2. Germline V gives CDR1 MDHEN, CDR2 SYDVKM. The CDR3 is 14 amino acids. V gave up 7 bases and J gave up 4 bases; unmatched junction bases: 5.

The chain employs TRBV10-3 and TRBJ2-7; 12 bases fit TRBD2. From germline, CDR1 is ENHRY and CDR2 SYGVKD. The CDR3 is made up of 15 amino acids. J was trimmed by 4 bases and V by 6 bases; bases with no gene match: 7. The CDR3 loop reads CAIRPTSGSEYEQYF. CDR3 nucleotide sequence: TGTGCCATCAGACCGACTAGCGGGAGCGAGTACGAGCAGTACTTC.

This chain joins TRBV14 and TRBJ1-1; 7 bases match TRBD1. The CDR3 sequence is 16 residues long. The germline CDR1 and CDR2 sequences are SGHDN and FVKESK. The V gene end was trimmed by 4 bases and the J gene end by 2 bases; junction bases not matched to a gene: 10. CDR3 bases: TGTGCCAGCAGCCCTAGCGACAGGGCCTTTAACACTGAAGCTTTCTTT. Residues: CASSPSDRAFNTEAFF.

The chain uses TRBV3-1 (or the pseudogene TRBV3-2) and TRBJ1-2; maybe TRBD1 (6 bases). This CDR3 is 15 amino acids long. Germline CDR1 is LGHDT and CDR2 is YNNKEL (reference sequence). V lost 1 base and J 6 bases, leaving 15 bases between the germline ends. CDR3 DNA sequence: TGTGCCAGCAGCCAAGGGTGGGGGCGCTTGCATGGCTACACCTTC. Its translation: CASSQGWGRLHGYTF.

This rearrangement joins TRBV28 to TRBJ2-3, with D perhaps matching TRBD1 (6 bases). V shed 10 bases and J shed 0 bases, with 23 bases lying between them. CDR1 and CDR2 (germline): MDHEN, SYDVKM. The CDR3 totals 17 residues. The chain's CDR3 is CATLGQGERYSTDTQYF. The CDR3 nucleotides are TGTGCCACCCTGGGACAAGGAGAACGTTATAGCACAGATACGCAGTATTTT.

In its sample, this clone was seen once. The CDR3 region is CASSLTGASTDTQYF. CDR3 in DNA: TGTGCCAGCAGCTTAACAGGGGCCTCCACAGATACGCAGTATTTT. The rearrangement links TRBV7-3 to TRBJ2-3, with a possible D match to TRBD1 (5 bases). This CDR3 is built from 15 residues. The V end lost 0 bases, the J end lost 2 bases, and 9 bases lay between the germline ends. Germline V gene sequence: CDR1 SGHTA, CDR2 FQGTGA.

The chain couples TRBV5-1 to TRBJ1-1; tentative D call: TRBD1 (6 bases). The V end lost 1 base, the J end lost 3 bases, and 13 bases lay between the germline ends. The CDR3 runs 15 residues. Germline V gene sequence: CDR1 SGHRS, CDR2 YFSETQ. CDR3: CASSLTGIGDTEAFF. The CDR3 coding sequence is TGCGCCAGCAGCTTGACAGGGATCGGGGACACTGAAGCTTTCTTT.

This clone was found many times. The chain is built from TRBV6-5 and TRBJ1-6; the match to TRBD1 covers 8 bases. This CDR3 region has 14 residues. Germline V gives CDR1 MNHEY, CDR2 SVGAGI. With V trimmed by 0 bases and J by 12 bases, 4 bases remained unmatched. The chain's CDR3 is CASSYSTGAGPLHF. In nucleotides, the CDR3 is TGTGCCAGCAGTTACTCGACAGGGGCAGGACCCCTCCACTTT.

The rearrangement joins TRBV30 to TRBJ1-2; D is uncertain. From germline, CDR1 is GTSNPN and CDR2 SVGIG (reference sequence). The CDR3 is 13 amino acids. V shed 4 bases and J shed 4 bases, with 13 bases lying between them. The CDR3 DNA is TGTGCCTGGAACTCGAGGGTCTCCTATGGCTACACCTTC. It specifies CAWNSRVSYGYTF.

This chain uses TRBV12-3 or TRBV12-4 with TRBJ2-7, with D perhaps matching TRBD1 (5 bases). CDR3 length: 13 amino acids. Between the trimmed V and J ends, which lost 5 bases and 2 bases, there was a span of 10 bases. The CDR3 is CASSAVGAYEQYF. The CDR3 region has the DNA TGTGCCAGCAGTGCGGTAGGGGCCTACGAGCAGTACTTC.

This CDR3 reads CASSLVSGRGNQPQHF. The CDR3 region has the DNA TGTGCCAGCAGCTTAGTTTCGGGGAGGGGCAATCAGCCCCAGCATTTT. The rearrangement links TRBV7-2 to TRBJ1-5; no reliable D call. The CDR3 has 16 amino acids. Deletions cut 1 base from V and 2 bases from J, with 12 bases between. CDR1 and CDR2 (germline): SGHTA, FQGNSA. The full variable domain, with the rest looked up from reference TRBV7-2 and TRBJ1-5, is GAGVSQSPSNKVTEKGKDVELRCDPISGHTALYWYRQSLGQGLEFLIYFQGNSAPDKSGLPSDRFSAERTGGSVSTLTIQRTQQEDSAVYLCASSLVSGRGNQPQHFGDGTRLSIL.

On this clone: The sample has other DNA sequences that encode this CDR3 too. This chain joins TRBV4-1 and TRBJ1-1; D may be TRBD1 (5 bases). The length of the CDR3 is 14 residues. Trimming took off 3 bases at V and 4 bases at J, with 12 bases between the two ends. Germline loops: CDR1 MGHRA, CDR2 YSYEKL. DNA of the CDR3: TGCGCCAGCAGCCATTCCCAGGGCTTCACTGAAGCTTTCTTT. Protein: CASSHSQGFTEAFF.

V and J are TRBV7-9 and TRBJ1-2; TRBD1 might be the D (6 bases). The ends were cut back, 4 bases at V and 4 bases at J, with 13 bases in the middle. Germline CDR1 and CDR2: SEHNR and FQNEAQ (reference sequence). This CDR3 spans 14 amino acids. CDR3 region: CASSSGGRGYGYTF. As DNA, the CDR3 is TGTGCCAGCAGCTCGGGGGGCCGCGGCTATGGCTACACCTTC.